This T cell receptor (beta chain) stems from a study of CD8 T cells in ankylosing spondylitis. Study-wide points: Disease-linked clones were reportedly significantly enriched in matched ankylosing spondylitis synovial fluid. A motif of 8 or 9 highly homologous TCR beta variants was seen as apparently characteristic of ankylosing spondylitis blood.

One entry per CDR3 protein results from TCRdb running MiXCR on the 5' RACE reads. The repertoire holds 200,000 to 250,000 distinct CDR3 sequences, around 24% seen once, with less than 8.5% in the top ten. This clonotype was observed a handful of times. Its antigen remains unidentified. There are 14 residues in the CDR3. V shed 5 bases and J 4 bases; nucleotides not matched to a gene: 9. The V gene's germline CDR1 is SQVTM and CDR2 ANQGSEA. This receptor was taken from a male donor with ankylosing spondylitis or in good health (not recorded which). J is TRBJ2-7 and V is TRBV29-1, with 9 nucleotides matching TRBD2. The sequencing sample was made of blood, either unsorted or a sorted T cell fraction (not recorded which). CDR3 in amino acids: CSVLRTSEPYEQYF. The CDR3 DNA reads TGCAGCGTTCTCCGGACTAGCGAACCATACGAGCAGTACTTC.